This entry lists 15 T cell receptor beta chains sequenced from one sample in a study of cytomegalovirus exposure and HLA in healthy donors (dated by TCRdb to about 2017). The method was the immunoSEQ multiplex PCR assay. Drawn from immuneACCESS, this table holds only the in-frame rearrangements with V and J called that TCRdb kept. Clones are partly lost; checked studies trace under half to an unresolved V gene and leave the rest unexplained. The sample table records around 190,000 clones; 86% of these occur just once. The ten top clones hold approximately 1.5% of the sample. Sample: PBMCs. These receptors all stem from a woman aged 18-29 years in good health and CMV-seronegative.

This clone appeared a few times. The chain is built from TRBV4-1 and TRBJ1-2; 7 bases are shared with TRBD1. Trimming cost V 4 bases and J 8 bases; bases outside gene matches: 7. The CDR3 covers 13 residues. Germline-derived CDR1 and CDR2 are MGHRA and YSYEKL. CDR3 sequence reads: CASSREQGSGYTF. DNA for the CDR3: TGCGCCAGCAGCCGAGAACAGGGGAGCGGCTACACCTTC.

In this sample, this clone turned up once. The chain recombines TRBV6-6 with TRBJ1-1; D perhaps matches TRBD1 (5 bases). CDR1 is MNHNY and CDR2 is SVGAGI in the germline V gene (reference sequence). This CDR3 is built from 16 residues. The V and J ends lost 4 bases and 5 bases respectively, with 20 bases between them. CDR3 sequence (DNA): TGTGCCAGCAGTTTAGTACCCGCGGGGACGAAGACTGAAGCTTTCTTT. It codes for CASSLVPAGTKTEAFF.

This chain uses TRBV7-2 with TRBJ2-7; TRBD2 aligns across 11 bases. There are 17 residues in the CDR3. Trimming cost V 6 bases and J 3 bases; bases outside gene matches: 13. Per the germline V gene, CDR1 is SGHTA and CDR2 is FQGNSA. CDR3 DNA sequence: TGTGCCAGCAGGACCGGGACTAGCGGTTTCTTCCTCTACGAGCAGTACTTC. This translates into CASRTGTSGFFLYEQYF.

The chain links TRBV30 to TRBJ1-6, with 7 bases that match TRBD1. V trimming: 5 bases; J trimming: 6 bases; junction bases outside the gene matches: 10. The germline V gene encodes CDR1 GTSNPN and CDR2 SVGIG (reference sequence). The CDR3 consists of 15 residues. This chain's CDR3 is CAWAGGTGFNSPLHF. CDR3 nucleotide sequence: TGTGCCTGGGCAGGGGGAACAGGTTTTAATTCACCCCTCCACTTT.

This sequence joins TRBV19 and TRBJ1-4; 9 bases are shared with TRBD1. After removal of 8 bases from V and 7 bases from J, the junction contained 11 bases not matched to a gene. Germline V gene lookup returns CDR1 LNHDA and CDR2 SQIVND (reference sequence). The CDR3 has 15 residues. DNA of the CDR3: TGTGCCAGTGAGAGAGGGACAGGGATCGGTGAAAAACTGTTTTTT. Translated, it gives CASERGTGIGEKLFF.

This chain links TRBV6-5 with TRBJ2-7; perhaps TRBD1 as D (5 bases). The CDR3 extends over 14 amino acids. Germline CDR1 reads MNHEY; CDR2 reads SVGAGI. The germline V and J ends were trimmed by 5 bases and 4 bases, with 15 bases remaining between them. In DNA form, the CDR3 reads TGTGCCAGCAGTCGGGTAGGGGTTGGTTACGAGCAGTACTTC. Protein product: CASSRVGVGYEQYF.

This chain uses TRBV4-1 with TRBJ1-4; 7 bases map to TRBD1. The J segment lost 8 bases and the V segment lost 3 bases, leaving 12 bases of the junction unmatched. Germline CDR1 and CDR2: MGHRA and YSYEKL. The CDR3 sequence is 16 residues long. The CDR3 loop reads CASSHRTGTVPEKLFF. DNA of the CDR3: TGCGCCAGCAGCCACCGCACCGGGACAGTCCCGGAAAAACTGTTTTTT.

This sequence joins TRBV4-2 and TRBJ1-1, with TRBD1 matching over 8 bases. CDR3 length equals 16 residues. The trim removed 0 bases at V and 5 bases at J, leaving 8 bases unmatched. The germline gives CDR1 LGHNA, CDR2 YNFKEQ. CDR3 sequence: CASSQERTGLTTEAFF. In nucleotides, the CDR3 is TGTGCCAGCAGCCAAGAAAGGACAGGGCTCACGACTGAAGCTTTCTTT.

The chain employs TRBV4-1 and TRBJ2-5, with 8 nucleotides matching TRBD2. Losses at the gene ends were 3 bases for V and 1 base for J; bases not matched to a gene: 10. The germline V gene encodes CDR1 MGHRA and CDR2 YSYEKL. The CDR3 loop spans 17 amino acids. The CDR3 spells CASSHLGLAVAQETQYF. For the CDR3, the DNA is TGCGCCAGCAGCCACCTCGGACTAGCTGTCGCCCAAGAGACCCAGTACTTC.

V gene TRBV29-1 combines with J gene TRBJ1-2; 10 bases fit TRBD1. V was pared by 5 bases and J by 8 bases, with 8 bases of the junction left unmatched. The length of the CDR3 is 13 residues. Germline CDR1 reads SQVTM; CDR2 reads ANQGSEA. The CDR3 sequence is CSVLVPGQGGYTF. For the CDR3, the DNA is TGCAGCGTTCTTGTCCCGGGACAGGGGGGCTACACCTTC.

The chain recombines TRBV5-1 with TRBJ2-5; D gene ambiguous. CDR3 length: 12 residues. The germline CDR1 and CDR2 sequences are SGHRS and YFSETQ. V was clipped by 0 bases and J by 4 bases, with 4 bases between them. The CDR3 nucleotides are TGCGCCAGCAGCTTGGTATCAGAGACCCAGTACTTC. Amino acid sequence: CASSLVSETQYF.

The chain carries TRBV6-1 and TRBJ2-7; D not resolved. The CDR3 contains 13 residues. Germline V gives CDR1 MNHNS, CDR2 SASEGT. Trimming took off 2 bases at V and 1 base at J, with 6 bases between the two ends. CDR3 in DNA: TGTGCCAGCAGTGAATCCGGGTCCTACGAGCAGTACTTC. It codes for CASSESGSYEQYF.

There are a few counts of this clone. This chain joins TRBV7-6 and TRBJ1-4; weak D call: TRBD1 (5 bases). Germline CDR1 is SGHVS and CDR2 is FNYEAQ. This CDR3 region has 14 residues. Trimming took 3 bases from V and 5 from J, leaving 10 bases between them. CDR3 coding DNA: TGTGCCAGCAGCTTTGGGGCTTTGAATGAAAAACTGTTTTTT. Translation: CASSFGALNEKLFF.

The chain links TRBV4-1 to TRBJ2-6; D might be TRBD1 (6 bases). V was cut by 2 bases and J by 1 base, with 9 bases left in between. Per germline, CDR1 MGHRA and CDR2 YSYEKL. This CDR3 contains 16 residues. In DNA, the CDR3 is TGCGCCAGCAGCCAACCACAGGGATCTGGGGCCAACGTCCTGACTTTC. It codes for CASSQPQGSGANVLTF.

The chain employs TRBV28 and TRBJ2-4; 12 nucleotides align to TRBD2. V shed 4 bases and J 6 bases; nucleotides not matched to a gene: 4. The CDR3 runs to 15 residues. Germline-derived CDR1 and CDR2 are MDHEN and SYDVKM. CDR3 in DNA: TGTGCCAGCAGTTCCATACTAGCGGGAGGAAACATTCAGTACTTC. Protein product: CASSSILAGGNIQYF.